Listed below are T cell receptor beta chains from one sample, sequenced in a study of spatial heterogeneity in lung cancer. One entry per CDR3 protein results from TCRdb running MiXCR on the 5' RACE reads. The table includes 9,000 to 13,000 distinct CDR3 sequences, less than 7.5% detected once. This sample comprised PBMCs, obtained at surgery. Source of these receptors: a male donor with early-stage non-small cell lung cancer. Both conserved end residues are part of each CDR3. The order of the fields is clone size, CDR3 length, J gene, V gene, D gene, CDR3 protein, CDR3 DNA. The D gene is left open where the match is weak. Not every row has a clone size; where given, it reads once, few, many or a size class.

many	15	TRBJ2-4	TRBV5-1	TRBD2	CASSSTGTRGNIQYF	TGCGCCAGCAGCTCCACCGGGACTAGAGGAAACATTCAGTACTTC
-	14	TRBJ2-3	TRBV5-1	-	CASSLGRTTDTQYF	TGCGCCAGCAGCTTGGGGCGGACCACAGATACGCAGTATTTT
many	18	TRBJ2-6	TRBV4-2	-	CASGPNSDSGSGANVLTF	TGTGCCAGCGGTCCAAATTCAGACAGCGGCTCTGGGGCCAACGTCCTGACTTTC
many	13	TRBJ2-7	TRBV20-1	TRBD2	CSAERESSYEQYF	TGCAGTGCGGAGCGGGAATCTTCCTACGAGCAGTACTTC
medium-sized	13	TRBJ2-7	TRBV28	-	CASRAPSSYEQYF	TGTGCCAGCAGGGCGCCGAGCTCCTACGAGCAGTACTTC
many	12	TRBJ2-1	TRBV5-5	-	CASSQRRVEQFF	TGTGCCAGCAGCCAGAGACGCGTTGAGCAGTTCTTC
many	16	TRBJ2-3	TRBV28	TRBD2	CASSPPPSGGHDTQYF	TGTGCCAGCAGTCCCCCTCCTAGCGGGGGACATGATACGCAGTATTTT
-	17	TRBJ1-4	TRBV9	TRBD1	CASSAGTGGGKDEKLFF	TGTGCCAGCAGCGCCGGGACAGGGGGAGGGAAAGATGAAAAACTGTTTTTT
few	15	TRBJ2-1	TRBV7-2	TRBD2	CASSSTSGEYNEQFF	TGTGCCAGCAGCTCCACTAGCGGGGAATACAATGAGCAGTTCTTC
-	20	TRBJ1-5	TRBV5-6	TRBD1	CASSKHTGGVRINSNQPQHF	TGTGCCAGCAGTAAACATACAGGGGGCGTACGGATCAATAGCAATCAGCCCCAGCATTTT
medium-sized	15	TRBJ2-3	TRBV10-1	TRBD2	CASSAALAGSDTQYF	TGCGCCAGCAGCGCCGCACTAGCGGGGTCAGATACGCAGTATTTT
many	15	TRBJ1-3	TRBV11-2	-	CASSLVGEGGNTIYF	TGTGCCAGCAGCTTAGTAGGGGAAGGAGGAAACACCATATATTTT
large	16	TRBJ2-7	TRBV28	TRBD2	CASSFVGIAGFYEQYF	TGTGCCAGCAGTTTCGTCGGAATAGCGGGATTCTACGAGCAGTACTTC
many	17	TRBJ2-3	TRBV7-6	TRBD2	CASSPRGLAGVSDTQYF	TGTGCCAGCAGCCCGCGTGGACTAGCGGGAGTGTCAGATACGCAGTATTTT
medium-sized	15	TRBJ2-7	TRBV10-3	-	CAISESLQNLREQYF	TGTGCCATCAGTGAGTCCCTACAGAACCTACGGGAGCAGTACTTC
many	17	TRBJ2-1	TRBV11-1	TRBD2	CASSLKIAGDWYNEQFF	TGTGCCAGCAGCTTAAAAATAGCGGGGGATTGGTACAATGAGCAGTTCTTC
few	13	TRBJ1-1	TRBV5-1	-	CASSWATGTEAFF	TGCGCCAGCAGCTGGGCCACGGGCACTGAAGCTTTCTTT
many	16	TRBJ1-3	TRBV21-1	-	CASSKVGADSGNTIYF	TGTGCCAGCAGCAAGGTGGGGGCCGACTCTGGAAACACCATATATTTT
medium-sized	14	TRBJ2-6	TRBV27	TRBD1	CASSFPGQGDVLTF	TGTGCCAGCAGTTTCCCGGGACAGGGTGACGTCCTGACTTTC
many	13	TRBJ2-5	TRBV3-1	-	CASRQNPRETQYF	TGTGCCAGCAGACAGAACCCCAGAGAGACCCAGTACTTC
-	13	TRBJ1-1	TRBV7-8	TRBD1	CASSLARTGEAFF	TGTGCCAGCAGCTTAGCGAGGACAGGTGAAGCTTTCTTT
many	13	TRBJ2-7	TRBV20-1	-	CSARGIAGYEQYF	TGCAGTGCTAGGGGCATTGCGGGCTACGAGCAGTACTTC
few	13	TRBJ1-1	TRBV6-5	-	CASSYLLDTEAFF	TGTGCCAGCAGTTACCTGCTGGACACTGAAGCTTTCTTT
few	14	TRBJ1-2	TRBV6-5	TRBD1	CASRIDRAGGGYTF	TGTGCCAGCAGAATAGACAGGGCCGGTGGCGGCTACACCTTC
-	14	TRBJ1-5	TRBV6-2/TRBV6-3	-	CASSFDRSHQPQHF	TGTGCCAGCAGTTTCGACAGGTCTCATCAGCCCCAGCATTTT
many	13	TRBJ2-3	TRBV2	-	CASAGPFTDTQYF	TGTGCCAGCGCGGGCCCTTTCACAGATACGCAGTATTTT
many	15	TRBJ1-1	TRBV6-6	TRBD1	CASSYQGQLNTEAFF	TGTGCCAGCAGTTACCAGGGACAGTTGAACACTGAAGCTTTCTTT
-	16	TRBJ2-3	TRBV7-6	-	CASSTRIGGNTDTQYF	TGTGCCAGCAGCACCCGGATCGGGGGAAACACAGATACGCAGTATTTT
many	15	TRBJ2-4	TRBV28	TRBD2	CASSLAGGPLRIQYF	TGTGCCAGCAGTTTAGCGGGAGGTCCCCTGAGAATTCAGTACTTC
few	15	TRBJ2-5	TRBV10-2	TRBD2	CASSEPLVAGETQYF	TGCGCCAGCAGTGAGCCTTTGGTAGCGGGAGAGACCCAGTACTTC
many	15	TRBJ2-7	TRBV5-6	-	CASSVGPGNSYEQYF	TGTGCCAGCAGTGTGGGTCCAGGGAACTCCTACGAGCAGTACTTC
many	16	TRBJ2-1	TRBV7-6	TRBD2	CASSFPGLAANNEQFF	TGTGCCAGCAGCTTCCCGGGACTAGCGGCCAACAATGAGCAGTTCTTC
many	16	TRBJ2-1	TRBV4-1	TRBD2	CASSQEGGGRAGEQFF	TGCGCCAGCAGCCAAGAGGGAGGCGGGAGGGCCGGTGAGCAGTTCTTC